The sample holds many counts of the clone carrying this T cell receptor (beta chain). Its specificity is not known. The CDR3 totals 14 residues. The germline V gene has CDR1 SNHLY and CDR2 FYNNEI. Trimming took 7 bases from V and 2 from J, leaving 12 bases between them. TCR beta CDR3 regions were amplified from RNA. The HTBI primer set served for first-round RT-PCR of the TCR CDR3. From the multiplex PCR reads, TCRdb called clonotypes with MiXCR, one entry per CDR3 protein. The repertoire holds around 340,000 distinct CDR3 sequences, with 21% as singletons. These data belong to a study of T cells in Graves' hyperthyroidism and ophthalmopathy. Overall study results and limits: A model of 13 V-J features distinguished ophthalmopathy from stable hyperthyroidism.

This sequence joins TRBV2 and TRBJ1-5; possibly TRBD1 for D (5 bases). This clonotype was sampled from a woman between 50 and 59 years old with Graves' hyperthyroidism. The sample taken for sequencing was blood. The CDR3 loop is CASKGRGGNQPQHF. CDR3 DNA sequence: TGTGCCAGCAAGGGGAGGGGTGGCAATCAGCCCCAGCATTTT. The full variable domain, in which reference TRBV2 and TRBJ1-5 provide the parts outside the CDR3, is EPEVTQTPSHQVTQMGQEVILRCVPISNHLYFYWYRQILGQKVEFLVSFYNNEISEKSEIFDDQFSVERPDGSNFTLKIRSTKLEDSAMYFCASKGRGGNQPQHFGDGTRLSIL.